This T cell receptor beta chain was captured in a study of blood T cells in healthy people across ages. Sample-barcoded 5' priming and a J-beta primer mix drove a second PCR of about 6 to 12 cycles. Each CDR3 protein is one row after TCRdb ran MiXCR on the 5' RACE reads. The sample records some 760,000 distinct CDR3 sequences, around 25% being singletons. Germline V gene lookup returns CDR1 LNHNV and CDR2 YYDKDF (reference sequence). CDR3 length: 14 residues. V lost 1 base and J lost 0, with 7 bases in between. This sample also belongs to another study, concerning T cells of mothers and their children.

The clonotype originates from a boy between 10 and 17 years old in good health. The chain links TRBV15 to TRBJ2-7, with no clear D. Sequenced material: blood. The CDR3 spells CATSRGRTSYEQYF. The CDR3 DNA is TGTGCCACCAGCAGAGGTAGGACCTCCTACGAGCAGTACTTC.